This entry lists 31 T cell receptor beta chains sequenced from one sample in a study of blood T cells in healthy people across ages. The authors ran a second PCR of roughly 6 to 12 cycles using a sample-barcoded 5' primer and a J-beta primer mix. From the 5' RACE reads, TCRdb called clonotypes with MiXCR, one entry per CDR3 protein. The table has around 2 million distinct CDR3 sequences, about two fifths seen once. What was sequenced was blood. The receptors were gathered from a human donor in good health.

V usage is TRBV10-3 and J usage is TRBJ1-5; no clear D. The V gene's germline CDR1 is ENHRY and CDR2 SYGVKD. Trimming took 4 bases from V and 4 from J, leaving 11 bases between them. The CDR3 sequence is 14 residues long. CDR3 bases: TGTGCCATCAGTGGTTCGGGGAGTAATCAGCCCCAGCATTTT. Protein sequence: CAISGSGSNQPQHF.

This chain links TRBV12-3 or TRBV12-4 with TRBJ1-2, with a tentative D call TRBD1 (6 bases). CDR3 length: 12 amino acids. The ends were cut back, 8 bases at V and 8 bases at J, with 15 bases in the middle. CDR3 protein: CASYIQGWGYTF. The CDR3 DNA follows: TGTGCCAGCTATATACAGGGTTGGGGCTACACCTTC.

In its sample, this clonotype was seen a few times. The gene calls are TRBV29-1 and TRBJ2-1; 8 bases line up with TRBD2. This CDR3 spans 14 amino acids. Germline-derived CDR1 and CDR2 are SQVTM and ANQGSEA. The ends lost 4 bases at V and 5 bases at J; junction bases unmatched: 7. CDR3 DNA sequence: TGCAGCGTTGGACCTAGCGGGTACGACAATGAGCAGTTCTTC. Protein sequence: CSVGPSGYDNEQFF.

This clonotype came up a few times. DNA of the CDR3: TGCAGCGCTGGGGGGGGCAGAGACACAGATACGCAGTATTTT. It specifies CSAGGGRDTDTQYF. V gene TRBV29-1 combines with J gene TRBJ2-3; D possibly corresponds to TRBD2 (7 bases). Germline values: CDR1 SQVTM, CDR2 ANQGSEA. Between the trimmed V and J ends, which lost 7 bases and 2 bases, there was a span of 16 bases. The CDR3 totals 14 residues.

This clonotype came up a few times. This sequence joins TRBV7-9 and TRBJ1-1; 7 nucleotides agree with TRBD1. The CDR3 has 14 residues. The germline V gene encodes CDR1 SEHNR and CDR2 FQNEAQ (reference sequence). The J segment lost 5 bases and the V segment lost 2 bases, leaving 5 bases of the junction unmatched. CDR3 sequence (DNA): TGTGCCAGCAGCTTACCCGACAGGGATACTGAAGCTTTCTTT. This sequence encodes CASSLPDRDTEAFF.

The V call is TRBV5-1, the J call TRBJ1-6, with a weak D call TRBD1 (6 bases). The V and J ends lost 3 bases and 7 bases respectively, with 14 bases between them. Looked up from germline, CDR1 is SGHRS and CDR2 is YFSETQ. This CDR3 contains 15 residues. The CDR3 sequence: CASSSETGLNSPLHF. The DNA for the CDR3 is TGCGCCAGCAGCTCAGAGACAGGATTAAATTCACCCCTCCACTTT.

V and J are TRBV4-3 and TRBJ1-2; 7 bases are shared with TRBD1. The CDR3 runs to 15 residues. CDR1 and CDR2 from the germline V gene are LGHNA and YSLEER. With 4 bases clipped from V and 4 bases from J, the junction kept 9 bases outside the gene matches. The CDR3 coding sequence is TGCGCCAGCAGCCCGCGGGACAGTGGACTCTATGGCTACACCTTC. It specifies CASSPRDSGLYGYTF.

The rearrangement joins TRBV7-3 to TRBJ2-5; 8 bases fit TRBD2. Per the germline V gene, CDR1 is SGHTA and CDR2 is FQGTGA. V lost 3 bases to trimming and J lost 4 bases; unmatched junction nucleotides: 7. The CDR3 sequence is 15 residues long. CDR3 coding DNA: TGTGCCAGCAGCTTGACGGGGGGGCCGGCAGAGACCCAGTACTTC. This gives the protein CASSLTGGPAETQYF.

This CDR3 is CASSLDLGQYNEQFF. The CDR3 DNA reads TGTGCCAGCAGCTTAGATTTGGGACAGTACAATGAGCAGTTCTTC. This chain uses TRBV11-2 with TRBJ2-1, with 7 bases fitting TRBD1. Germline CDR1 reads SGHAT; CDR2 reads FQNNGV. After removal of 0 bases from V and 4 bases from J, the junction contained 3 bases not matched to a gene. This CDR3 has 15 amino acids.

This clonotype was detected a few times. The rearrangement links TRBV5-5 to TRBJ2-7, with TRBD1 matching 9 bases. CDR3 length equals 15 residues. V lost 4 bases and J lost 3; bases outside the gene matches: 8. Per the germline V gene, CDR1 is SGHKS and CDR2 is YYEKEE (reference sequence). For the CDR3, the DNA is TGTGCCAGCAGCGTGCCGGGACAGGGAATCTACGAGCAGTACTTC. Translating it yields CASSVPGQGIYEQYF.

The rearrangement joins TRBV5-1 to TRBJ2-1, with D perhaps TRBD1 or TRBD2 (6 bases each). V lost 0 bases, J lost 10 bases, and 17 bases lay in between. The germline gives CDR1 SGHRS, CDR2 YFSETQ. CDR3 length: 15 residues. CDR3 coding DNA: TGCGCCAGCAGCTTGGGACTTTCAGAGGGGGGCGAGCAGTTCTTC. Residues: CASSLGLSEGGEQFF. Complete variable domain (other parts from reference TRBV5-1 and TRBJ2-1): KAGVTQTPRYLIKTRGQQVTLSCSPISGHRSVSWYQQTPGQGLQFLFEYFSETQRNKGNFPGRFSGRQFSNSRSEMNVSTLELGDSALYLCASSLGLSEGGEQFFGPGTRLTVL.

The rearrangement uses TRBV4-1 and TRBJ2-3; D is possibly TRBD1 (7 bases). Trimming took off 0 bases at V and 3 bases at J, with 16 bases between the two ends. The CDR3 has 17 residues. Germline CDR1 MGHRA, CDR2 YSYEKL. CDR3 sequence: CASSQDNPGGPTDTQYF. For the CDR3, the DNA is TGCGCCAGCAGCCAAGATAATCCAGGGGGGCCGACAGATACGCAGTATTTT.

This clonotype was counted only a few times. The chain links TRBV28 to TRBJ1-6; no definite D call. Trimming cost V 6 bases and J 8 bases, with 11 bases left between them. The CDR3 length is 13 residues. Germline CDR1 MDHEN, CDR2 SYDVKM. In DNA, the CDR3 is TGTGCCAGCAGCCCGGGAAAAGATTCACCCCTCCACTTT. This translates into CASSPGKDSPLHF.

The chain combines TRBV5-5 with TRBJ2-7; 8 nucleotides line up with TRBD1. Germline loops: CDR1 SGHKS, CDR2 YYEKEE (reference sequence). V lost 4 bases and J lost 0; bases outside the gene matches: 9. This CDR3 contains 16 residues. CDR3 bases: TGTGCCAGCAGCCTGAGGGGACAGGAACCCTCCTACGAGCAGTACTTC. This sequence encodes CASSLRGQEPSYEQYF.

This clonotype was detected only a few times. This chain uses TRBV27 with TRBJ1-5; D possibly corresponds to TRBD1 (6 bases). The CDR3 is 19 residues long. Germline-derived CDR1 and CDR2 are MNHEY and SMNVEV (reference sequence). The V gene lost 6 bases and the J gene lost 4 bases, with 28 bases spanning the gap. CDR3 region: CASSRRRPQGPGKNQPQHF. DNA for the CDR3: TGTGCCAGCAGCCGACGTAGGCCTCAGGGGCCGGGGAAAAATCAGCCCCAGCATTTT.

The CDR3 DNA is TGCGCCAGCAGCGGGCGGACAGACGGAAGGGCCTATGGCTACACCTTC. It is translated as CASSGRTDGRAYGYTF. The genes are TRBV5-1 and TRBJ1-2; D might be TRBD1 (6 bases). The V gene's germline CDR1 is SGHRS and CDR2 YFSETQ. Trimming left V 4 bases short and J 4 bases short, with 20 bases between. This CDR3 is built from 16 residues. The variable domain in full, with the rest retrieved from reference TRBV5-1 and TRBJ1-2, is KAGVTQTPRYLIKTRGQQVTLSCSPISGHRSVSWYQQTPGQGLQFLFEYFSETQRNKGNFPGRFSGRQFSNSRSEMNVSTLELGDSALYLCASSGRTDGRAYGYTFGSGTRLTVV.

V and J are TRBV29-1 and TRBJ1-2; the D is unclear. Trimming left V 2 bases short and J 4 bases short, with 11 bases between. Per germline, CDR1 SQVTM and CDR2 ANQGSEA. CDR3 size: 13 residues. For the CDR3, the DNA is TGCAGCGTTGAAAGCTATTGGGGCTATGGCTACACCTTC. This encodes CSVESYWGYGYTF.

This clonotype has a handful of counts. The DNA for the CDR3 is TGTGCCAGCAGCCGGGACAGGATGGAGACCCAGTACTTC. Its translation is CASSRDRMETQYF. The chain links TRBV7-2 to TRBJ2-5, with 8 bases fitting TRBD1. Germline-derived CDR1 and CDR2 are SGHTA and FQGNSA. The CDR3 is 13 amino acids. The junction had 4 bases not matched to a gene; V was cut back by 5 bases and J by 5 bases.

V is TRBV7-9 and J is TRBJ1-2; maybe TRBD1 (5 bases). Germline lookup yields CDR1 SEHNR and CDR2 FQNEAQ (reference sequence). The CDR3 extends over 17 amino acids. V shed 3 bases and J shed 8 bases, with 25 bases lying between them. The CDR3 coding sequence is TGTGCCAGCAGCTTTTCGTCGGGACCCTGGGGAGAAGAGGGCTACACCTTC. Protein sequence: CASSFSSGPWGEEGYTF.

This chain links TRBV12-3 or TRBV12-4 with TRBJ1-5, with D maybe TRBD1 (6 bases). Trimming stripped 5 bases from V and 3 bases from J, with 8 bases between. The CDR3 runs to 13 residues. The CDR3 spells CASSGQNNQPQHF. In DNA form, the CDR3 reads TGTGCCAGCAGTGGACAGAACAATCAGCCCCAGCATTTT.

This clonotype has a handful of counts. The chain uses TRBV6-6 and TRBJ1-1; no clear D gene. The V end lost 2 bases, the J end lost 4 bases, and 8 bases lay between the germline ends. Germline CDR1 reads MNHNY; CDR2 reads SVGAGI (reference sequence). This CDR3 contains 13 residues. The CDR3: CASSYEEGTEAFF. The CDR3 DNA reads TGTGCCAGCAGTTACGAGGAGGGCACTGAAGCTTTCTTT.

CDR3: CASSPSLLQNSYNEQFF. As DNA, the CDR3 is TGTGCCAGCAGCCCTAGTCTCCTACAAAACTCCTACAATGAGCAGTTCTTC. This chain uses TRBV14 with TRBJ2-1; the D is unclear. V lost 4 bases, J lost 0 bases, and 16 bases lay in between. The CDR3 loop spans 17 amino acids. The germline V gene has CDR1 SGHDN and CDR2 FVKESK. Using reference TRBV14 and TRBJ2-1 for the parts outside the CDR3, the full variable domain is EAGVTQFPSHSVIEKGQTVTLRCDPISGHDNLYWYRRVMGKEIKFLLHFVKESKQDESGMPNNRFLAERTGGTYSTLKVQPAELEDSGVYFCASSPSLLQNSYNEQFFGPGTRLTVL.

V usage is TRBV6-1 and J usage is TRBJ1-4; no definite D call. The CDR3 runs to 16 residues. V was clipped by 0 bases and J by 4 bases, with 12 bases between them. Germline V gene data show CDR1 as MNHNS and CDR2 as SASEGT. As DNA, the CDR3 is TGTGCCAGCAGTGAAGCACTGTACGTCAGTAATGAAAAACTGTTTTTT. It encodes CASSEALYVSNEKLFF.

The chain carries TRBV5-8 and TRBJ1-4; D gene unclear. From germline, CDR1 is SGHTS and CDR2 YDEGEE. The CDR3 is 16 amino acids. Trimming shortened V by 0 bases and J by 4 bases, and 13 bases separated the two germline ends. CDR3 nucleotide sequence: TGTGCCAGCAGCTTGGGAATGGCCACAAGTAATGAAAAACTGTTTTTT. Protein product: CASSLGMATSNEKLFF.

This clonotype has more than one count but fewer than ten. The chain couples TRBV11-2 to TRBJ2-7, with 8 bases fitting TRBD1. Germline lookup yields CDR1 SGHAT and CDR2 FQNNGV. V dropped 3 bases and J dropped 2; count of bases not matched to a gene: 6. The CDR3 totals 15 residues. The DNA of the CDR3 is TGTGCCAGCAGCTTTGTTGGGGACAGGACCTACGAGCAGTACTTC. As protein: CASSFVGDRTYEQYF.

A few counts support this clonotype. The genes are TRBV29-1 and TRBJ1-2; 7 positions agree with TRBD1. Germline CDR1 is SQVTM and CDR2 is ANQGSEA. This CDR3 is 13 amino acids long. The V and J ends lost 6 bases and 7 bases, in that order; junction bases with no gene match: 11. For the CDR3, the DNA is TGCAGCGTCGCGGGGGACAGACTGGGTGGCTACACCTTC. As protein: CSVAGDRLGGYTF.

This sequence joins TRBV29-1 and TRBJ2-2, with D perhaps matching TRBD1 (6 bases). Germline CDR1 is SQVTM and CDR2 is ANQGSEA. Trimming removed 4 bases at V and 3 bases at J, with 18 bases between. CDR3 length: 16 residues. CDR3 nucleotides: TGCAGCGTTGGTGGGGCAGGGGAACAAGACACCGGGGAGCTGTTTTTT. Translated, it gives CSVGGAGEQDTGELFF.

This clonotype has just a few counts. The genes are TRBV5-1 and TRBJ2-1; 7 positions agree with TRBD2. J was trimmed by 6 bases and V by 0 bases; bases with no gene match: 15. Germline CDR1 reads SGHRS; CDR2 reads YFSETQ. The CDR3 is 18 residues long. CDR3 DNA sequence: TGCGCCAGCAGCTTGGTCTCTACGGGGGGACGCGGGATCAATGAGCAGTTCTTC. The encoded protein is CASSLVSTGGRGINEQFF.

This clonotype turned up a few times. The chain combines TRBV28 with TRBJ1-2; no firm D call. Deletions cut 6 bases from V and 3 bases from J, with 8 bases between. Germline V lookup: CDR1 MDHEN, CDR2 SYDVKM. This CDR3 has 12 residues. The CDR3 spells CASRPTYYGYTF. The CDR3 coding sequence is TGTGCCAGCAGACCAACCTACTATGGCTACACCTTC.

This clonotype was seen more than once but under ten times. The chain joins TRBV4-1 to TRBJ2-3; possible D gene TRBD2, 6 bases. The CDR3 covers 16 residues. V lost 2 bases to trimming and J lost 2 bases, with 14 bases between them. Per germline, CDR1 MGHRA and CDR2 YSYEKL. CDR3 amino acids: CASSQSHGTYTDTQYF. For the CDR3, the DNA is TGCGCCAGCAGCCAATCGCACGGGACTTACACAGATACGCAGTATTTT.

The chain couples TRBV7-2 to TRBJ2-1; D call uncertain. With 7 bases removed from V and 6 bases from J, the gap between germline ends came to 16 bases. The germline V gene has CDR1 SGHTA and CDR2 FQGNSA. CDR3 length: 14 residues. The CDR3 DNA is TGTGCCAGCAACTCTAGGGTCCTCGGCAATGAGCAGTTCTTC. Translation gives CASNSRVLGNEQFF.